The clone carrying this T cell receptor (beta chain) has just a few counts. The antigen remains unidentified. This CDR3 comprises 16 residues. The junction had 13 bases not matched to a gene; V was cut back by 6 bases and J by 7 bases. Germline CDR1 LNHDA, CDR2 SQIVND (reference sequence). The data were taken from a study of shared clonotypes between healthy human individuals. Study-level points and caveats: Measured sharing among donors was expected to vary with sequencing depth. The sole specimen, blood, was sampled, and tissue repertoires likely differ. Generation probabilities of non-shared clonotypes were lower (relative to those shared by all four donors).

The authors split each subset's genomic DNA evenly across several immunoSEQ plates. Repertoires were generated with immunoSEQ multiplex PCR, while TCRdb's copy carries only in-frame clones and drops some. The sample has fewer than 400,000 clones; roughly 70% are singletons. The sequenced sample was memory CD4+ T cells sorted from blood. Subset noted: CD45RA-negative fraction. The clonotype was recovered from a man aged 30-40 years in good health. This chain connects TRBV19 to TRBJ2-3, with TRBD1 identical over 10 bases. CDR3 loop: CASSVTGDRGSHTQYF. CDR3 sequence (DNA): TGTGCCAGTAGCGTCACCGGGGACAGGGGATCTCATACGCAGTATTTT.